These T cell receptor beta chains were read from a single sample in a study of tumor-infiltrating lymphocytes in primary liver carcinoma. TCRdb redid the calling of the multiplex PCR reads with MiXCR, one entry per CDR3 protein. The sample contains 100,000 or so distinct CDR3 sequences, roughly 85% of which appear only once. Sequenced sample: liver tumor tissue from sampling region 3. The receptor source for this set is a man aged 35-49 years with primary liver carcinoma and hepatitis B virus infection. Each CDR3 is given with its conserved first and last residue. Fields, in order: J gene, V gene, clone size, D gene, CDR3 DNA, CDR3 protein. The D gene is left open where the match is weak. Size values are once, few and many counts, or a class for expanded clones, and some rows have none.

>TRBJ2-2|TRBV29-1|.|TRBD1
TGCAGCGTTGAAGGGTTGGACAGGGTGTGCATCGGGGAGCTGTTTTTT
CSVEGLDRVCIGELFF
>TRBJ1-5|TRBV11-2|.|TRBD1
TGTGCCAGCAGCATAGTAGGGGTAACAGGGGGGAATCAGCCCCAGCATTTT
CASSIVGVTGGNQPQHF
>TRBJ2-5|TRBV4-1|.|.
TGCGCCAGCAGCCCACTTCTGGAACGGCAAGAGACCCAGTACTTC
CASSPLLERQETQYF
>TRBJ1-1|TRBV6-5|.|TRBD1
TGTGCCAGCAGTGTGACAGGGAAGGACACTGGAGCATTCTTT
CASSVTGKDTGAFF
>TRBJ2-1|TRBV6-5|.|.
TGTGCCAGTAGTTACTCCGCGGGGTGGGTGTCCTACAATGAGCAGTCCTTC
CASSYSAGWVSYNEQSF
>TRBJ2-2|TRBV11-2|.|.
TGTGACAGCAGCCTAGATCGTCGGGGTAGGGACACCGGGGAGCTGTTTTTT
CDSSLDRRGRDTGELFF
>TRBJ2-7|TRBV5-1|.|.
TGCGCCAGCAGCTTCCGCTTCCTAGGCAGCTACGAGCAGTACTTC
CASSFRFLGSYEQYF
>TRBJ2-3|TRBV6-5|.|TRBD2
TGTGCCAGCAGGCGATGGGGGTGTAGCGGGACTAGCACAGATACGCAGTATTTT
CASRRWGCSGTSTDTQYF
>TRBJ2-1|TRBV5-1|.|.
TGCGCCAGCAACCCCGAAGGCAATGAGCACTTCTTC
CASNPEGNEHFF
>TRBJ1-6|TRBV4-3|.|.
TGCATCAGCAGCCAAGATCTCCAAGGGCAGGGGTCATCCTATAATTCACCCCTCCACTTT
CISSQDLQGQGSSYNSPLHF
>TRBJ2-7|TRBV29-1|.|TRBD2
TGCTGCTCCCTGACTAGCGACCGCGAGCAGTACTTC
CCSLTSDREQYF
>TRBJ2-7|TRBV6-2/TRBV6-3|.|TRBD2
TGTGCCAGCAGCCGGAGATCGGGACTAGCGGGGACCTACGCGCAGTACTTC
CASSRRSGLAGTYAQYF
>TRBJ2-3|TRBV11-2|.|.
TGTATCAGCAGCTTATATTTGGGGGGTCGGATCGTTACAAAACATACGCAGTATTTT
CISSLYLGGRIVTKHTQYF
>TRBJ2-3|TRBV5-1|once|.
TGCACCAGCAGCTTTGGAGTCCGACTGGTAACCCTAACAGATACGCAGTATTTT
CTSSFGVRLVTLTDTQYF
>TRBJ1-1|TRBV28|.|.
TGCGCCAGCATTAGGAGCACAGTCTCCACTGAAGTTTTCTTT
CASIRSTVSTEVFF
>TRBJ1-1|TRBV11-2|.|.
TGTGCCAGCAAGAGGGGACTGAACACCGAAGCTTTCTTC
CASKRGLNTEAFF
>TRBJ2-1|TRBV5-4|.|.
TGTGCCTGCAGCTTGGTCGGGCAGGGTAACAATAAGCAGTTCTTC
CACSLVGQGNNKQFF
>TRBJ1-1|TRBV20-1|.|TRBD1
TGTAGTACAGGGGGGGAAACTGGAGCTTTCTTT
CSTGGETGAFF
>TRBJ1-3|TRBV6-5|.|.
TGTGCCAGCAGTAGATCCGGGATAGGATCATTAATCTCTGGAAACACCATATATTTT
CASSRSGIGSLISGNTIYF
>TRBJ2-5|TRBV2|once|TRBD2
TGCGCCAGCGGTCGACTAGCGGCTGGGCAAGAGACCCAGTACTTC
CASGRLAAGQETQYF
>TRBJ2-7|TRBV2|once|.
TGTGCCAGCAGGGTAGACACGAACGAGCAGTACTTC
CASRVDTNEQYF
>TRBJ2-3|TRBV11-3|.|TRBD2
TGTCCCAGCAGCCCGGGGGGACTCCAGGGTGGAATGCAGTATTTT
CPSSPGGLQGGMQYF
>TRBJ2-3|TRBV5-1|once|.
TGTACCAGCAGCTTTGGCGGGATTAGCACAGATACGCAGTATTTT
CTSSFGGISTDTQYF
>TRBJ2-7|TRBV5-1|many|.
TGCGCCAGCAGCTCCAACGGCGGGACCTCCTACGAGCAGTACTTC
CASSSNGGTSYEQYF
>TRBJ2-7|TRBV6-6|.|TRBD2
TGTACCAGCAATCATCGAGCGGGAGGGCCTACCTACGAGCAATACTTC
CTSNHRAGGPTYEQYF
>TRBJ1-5|TRBV30|.|.
TGTGTCTGGAGTGTGTCCGGGAACAATCAGCCCCAGCATTTT
CVWSVSGNNQPQHF
>TRBJ2-7|TRBV6-1|.|.
TGTGTCAGCAGTGACGGCCGGTTAAGCTACGAGCAGCACTTC
CVSSDGRLSYEQHF
>TRBJ2-7|TRBV11-3|.|.
TGTGCCATCAGCTTAGATCCCGGGACACCCTTCAAGCAGTACTTC
CAISLDPGTPFKQYF
>TRBJ1-6|TRBV4-1|once|.
TGCCCCAGTAGCCAAGGTCAGGGAGATTCACCCCTCCACTTT
CPSSQGQGDSPLHF